This TCR beta chain was found in a study of T cells in Graves' hyperthyroidism and ophthalmopathy. Study findings and constraints: Ophthalmopathy was model-predicted a median roughly six months pre-onset. Peripheral blood also featured most of the thyroid clonotypes expanded above 0.001.

Amplification of TCR beta CDR3 regions was performed using RNA transcripts as template. In the first-round RT-PCR of the TCR CDR3, the HTBI primer set was used. Each CDR3 protein gets one entry after TCRdb re-called the multiplex PCR reads with MiXCR. The sample contains 700,000 or so distinct CDR3 sequences, more than 12% of which appear only once. An approximately 10 ml volume of fresh peripheral blood provided the PBMCs. Trimming shortened V by 0 bases and J by 8 bases, and 12 bases separated the two germline ends. CDR1 and CDR2 (germline): SGHRS, YFSETQ. The CDR3 has 14 residues. Points on this clonotype: The antigen remains undetermined.

This TCR came from a woman aged 45-65 years with Graves' ophthalmopathy. The sample consisted of blood. The gene calls are TRBV5-1 and TRBJ2-1; tentative D call: TRBD1 (7 bases). DNA for the CDR3: TGCGCCAGCAGCTTGGACAGGGGAGGAGATGAGCAGTTCTTC. Amino acid sequence: CASSLDRGGDEQFF.